The rows below give T cell receptor beta chains drawn from one sample of a study of blood T cell repertoires in COVID-19. Profiling relied on immunoSEQ multiplex PCR, and the TCRdb table lists in-frame clones only, not all of them. The data show 400,000 to 450,000 clones, 80% to 90% seen once. The sample comprised PBMCs or T cells enriched from blood (not recorded which). These receptors came from a man aged 25-40 years who had recovered from COVID-19. Both conserved end residues are part of each CDR3. The D gene is left open where the match is weak. Clone size is stated in some rows and not others, as once, few, many or a class when expanded.

NA,TRBV19,TRBJ2-7,TRBD1,CASSNRDRLYEQYF,TGTGCCAGTAGTAACCGGGACAGACTCTACGAGCAGTACTTC
NA,TRBV7-6,TRBJ2-1,NA,CASSLESRGYNEQFF,TGTGCCAGCAGCTTAGAATCCCGGGGGTACAATGAGCAGTTCTTC
NA,TRBV2,TRBJ2-5,NA,CASSEAGAGQETQYF,TGTGCCAGCAGTGAAGCCGGGGCGGGGCAAGAGACCCAGTACTTC
few,TRBV24-1,TRBJ2-7,TRBD2,CATSVQAGLAGGRYEQYF,TGTGCCACCAGTGTCCAGGCGGGACTAGCGGGAGGTCGCTACGAGCAGTACTTC
NA,TRBV3-1/TRBV3-2,TRBJ1-5,NA,CASSQDNRNQPQHF,TGTGCCAGCAGCCAAGATAACAGAAATCAGCCCCAGCATTTT
NA,TRBV2,TRBJ1-6,TRBD1,CASNRQGVQNSPLHF,TGTGCCAGCAACCGACAGGGAGTGCAAAATTCACCCCTCCACTTT
NA,TRBV4-1,TRBJ2-2,TRBD2,CASSQGEGNTGELFF,TGCGCCAGCAGCCAGGGGGAGGGCAACACCGGGGAGCTGTTTTTT
NA,TRBV5-1,TRBJ2-7,NA,CASSLGAGKRYEQYF,TGCGCCAGCAGCTTGGGGGCAGGGAAAAGGTACGAGCAGTACTTC
NA,TRBV27,TRBJ1-4,TRBD1,CASSLTTGAGEKLFF,TGTGCCAGCAGTTTAACGACAGGGGCTGGTGAAAAACTGTTTTTT
NA,TRBV14,TRBJ2-5,NA,CASSQESGETQYF,TGTGCCAGCAGCCAAGAAAGCGGAGAGACCCAGTACTTC
once,TRBV28,TRBJ2-7,NA,CASSLNYLRQYF,TGTGCCAGCAGTTTAAACTACCTAAGGCAGTACTTC
NA,TRBV19,TRBJ2-5,TRBD2,CASSMGLAGAETQYF,TGTGCCAGTAGTATGGGACTAGCGGGAGCAGAGACCCAGTACTTC
once,TRBV28,TRBJ2-5,TRBD1,CASSLSGTEETQYF,TGTGCCAGCAGTTTATCTGGGACAGAAGAGACCCAGTACTTC
few,TRBV4-2,TRBJ2-1,TRBD2,CASSQTSSSTSGAYNEQFF,TGTGCCAGCAGCCAGACTTCCTCCTCAACTAGCGGAGCCTACAATGAGCAGTTCTTC
once,TRBV10-3,TRBJ1-2,TRBD1,CAIRGSGQGYGYTF,TGTGCCATCAGGGGTTCGGGACAGGGGTATGGCTACACCTTC
NA,TRBV24-1,TRBJ1-5,NA,CATSDRVENQPQHF,TGTGCCACCAGTGATCGCGTAGAAAATCAGCCCCAGCATTTT
NA,TRBV12-3/TRBV12-4,TRBJ2-5,NA,CASSTQETQYF,TGTGCCAGCAGTACACAAGAGACCCAGTACTTC
NA,TRBV11-2,TRBJ2-2,NA,CASKIGVGGATGELFF,TGTGCCAGCAAAATAGGGGTCGGTGGCGCCACCGGGGAGCTGTTTTTT
NA,TRBV10-3,TRBJ2-7,TRBD1,CAISGGDRGLYYEQYF,TGTGCCATCAGTGGGGGGGACAGGGGGCTTTATTACGAGCAGTACTTC
NA,TRBV7-9,TRBJ2-3,TRBD2,CASSTGTNLGDTQYF,TGTGCCAGCAGCACGGGGACTAACCTTGGAGATACGCAGTATTTT
NA,TRBV19,TRBJ2-7,TRBD2,CASSMVAGGPYEQYF,TGTGCCAGTAGTATGGTAGCGGGAGGGCCCTACGAGCAGTACTTC
NA,TRBV6-2/TRBV6-3,TRBJ2-1,NA,CASSPSPPQGNEQFF,TGTGCCAGCAGTCCCAGCCCGCCGCAGGGCAATGAGCAGTTCTTC
NA,TRBV18,TRBJ1-1,NA,CASSPVTGGTEAFF,TGTGCCAGCTCACCGGTCACCGGTGGCACTGAAGCTTTCTTT
NA,TRBV28,TRBJ1-1,NA,CASATGTKIAFF,TGTGCCAGCGCTACAGGGACGAAGATCGCTTTCTTT
NA,TRBV29-1,TRBJ2-2,TRBD1,CSGRQGSTGELFF,TGCAGCGGTCGACAGGGGAGCACCGGGGAGCTGTTTTTT
NA,TRBV2,TRBJ1-5,NA,CASSTNQGQPQHF,TGTGCCAGCAGTACCAATCAGGGCCAGCCCCAGCATTTT
NA,TRBV28,TRBJ2-5,TRBD2,CASRQGGQETQYF,TGTGCCAGCAGGCAGGGAGGGCAAGAGACCCAGTACTTC
NA,TRBV28,TRBJ2-5,TRBD1,CASSFEGAETQYF,TGTGCCAGCAGTTTTGAGGGGGCAGAGACCCAGTACTTC
NA,TRBV7-2,TRBJ1-2,NA,CASSLAPENYGYTF,TGTGCCAGCAGCTTAGCCCCAGAAAACTATGGCTACACCTTC
NA,TRBV5-1,TRBJ1-5,TRBD1,CASSLGTGEPQHF,TGCGCCAGCAGCTTAGGGACAGGGGAGCCCCAGCATTTT
NA,TRBV7-8,TRBJ1-3,TRBD1,CASSFHRGSGNTIYF,TGTGCCAGCAGCTTTCACAGGGGTTCTGGAAACACCATATATTTT
NA,TRBV21-1,TRBJ2-7,NA,CASSKELRGGVKSYEQYF,TGTGCCAGCAGCAAAGAGCTGAGGGGAGGGGTTAAATCCTACGAGCAGTACTTC
NA,TRBV28,TRBJ2-7,NA,CASSPPDYSYEQYF,TGTGCCAGCAGTCCCCCGGACTACTCCTACGAGCAGTACTTC
NA,TRBV7-9,TRBJ2-5,NA,CASSPPQRIETQYF,TGTGCCAGCAGCCCGCCCCAGCGTATAGAGACCCAGTACTTC
NA,TRBV29-1,TRBJ2-1,NA,CSVERFGTYNEQFF,TGCAGCGTCGAGCGGTTCGGGACATACAATGAGCAGTTCTTC
NA,TRBV28,TRBJ2-5,NA,CASSSRIQETQYF,TGTGCCAGCAGTTCCAGGATACAAGAGACCCAGTACTTC
once,TRBV27,TRBJ1-1,NA,CASSLSLTVMNTEAFF,TGTGCCAGCAGTTTATCGTTAACGGTGATGAACACTGAAGCTTTCTTT
NA,TRBV6-6,TRBJ2-7,NA,CASSRSVGSSYEQYF,TGTGCCAGCAGTCGATCGGTCGGGAGCTCCTACGAGCAGTACTTC
NA,TRBV7-6,TRBJ2-5,NA,CASSLYETQYF,TGTGCCAGCAGCTTATATGAGACCCAGTACTTC
NA,TRBV5-1,TRBJ2-5,NA,CASSFGSETQYF,TGCGCCAGCAGCTTTGGCAGTGAGACCCAGTACTTC
few,TRBV5-1,TRBJ1-3,NA,CASRTDPNRAGENTIYF,TGCGCCAGCAGGACCGACCCGAACAGGGCCGGAGAAAACACCATATATTTT
NA,TRBV27,TRBJ1-6,TRBD1,CASSLQGDYNSPLHF,TGTGCCAGCAGTCTTCAGGGGGACTATAATTCACCCCTCCACTTT
NA,TRBV5-6,TRBJ1-2,TRBD1,CASSPDREVYGYTF,TGTGCCAGCAGCCCGGACAGGGAGGTCTATGGCTACACCTTC
NA,TRBV5-1,TRBJ1-2,TRBD1,CASSFGQGRVNGYTF,TGCGCCAGCAGCTTCGGACAGGGCCGTGTTAATGGCTACACCTTC
NA,TRBV2,TRBJ1-5,TRBD1,CASRGQGAPSEPQHF,TGTGCCAGCAGGGGACAGGGGGCACCTTCGGAGCCCCAGCATTTT
NA,TRBV7-3,TRBJ1-2,NA,CASSLTGTTKYGYTF,TGTGCCAGCAGCTTAACTGGGACAACCAAGTATGGCTACACCTTC
NA,TRBV11-2,TRBJ1-1,TRBD1,CASSLGTELMNTEAFF,TGTGCCAGCAGCCTCGGGACAGAACTTATGAACACTGAAGCTTTCTTT